This TCR beta chain was observed in a study of blood T cell repertoires in COVID-19. Study-wide context: Some COVID-19 samples were acute and others convalescent; all came from the United States, Italy and Spain. The analysed material was cDNA or gDNA that came from T cells, B-cell-depleted T cells, or PBMCs.

The germline V gene has CDR1 MNHEY and CDR2 SVGAGI. The CDR3 totals 13 residues. The V and J ends lost 0 bases and 9 bases respectively, with 11 bases between them. Original analysis: Cell counts per sample came from amplifying reference gene primers. The data were produced by immunoSEQ multiplex PCR, yet TCRdb's version contains in-frame clones alone and is incomplete. D and trimming come from the DNA, and the V and J calls and clone size come from that table. The table lists hundreds of thousands of clones, 90% of them singletons. This study enrolled people aged about 18 to 100 from about 26 US geographic areas.

The chain couples TRBV6-5 to TRBJ2-5, with D possibly being TRBD2 (5 bases). This TCR derives from a woman aged 18-35 years with acute COVID-19. Sequenced input: PBMCs or T cells enriched from blood (not recorded which). This chain's CDR3 is CASSYSPAGAQYF. CDR3 nucleotide sequence: TGTGCCAGCAGTTACTCACCCGCCGGGGCCCAGTACTTC.